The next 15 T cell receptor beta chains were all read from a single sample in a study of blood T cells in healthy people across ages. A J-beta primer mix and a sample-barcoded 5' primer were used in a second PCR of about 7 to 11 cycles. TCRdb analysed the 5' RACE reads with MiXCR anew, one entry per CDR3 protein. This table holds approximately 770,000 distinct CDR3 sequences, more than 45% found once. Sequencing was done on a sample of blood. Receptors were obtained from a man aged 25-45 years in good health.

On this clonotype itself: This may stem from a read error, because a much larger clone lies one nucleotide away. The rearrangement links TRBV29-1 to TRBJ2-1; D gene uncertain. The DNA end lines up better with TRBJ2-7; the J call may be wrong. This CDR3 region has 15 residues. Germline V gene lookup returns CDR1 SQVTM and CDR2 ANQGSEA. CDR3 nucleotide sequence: TGCAGCGTTGAAATTTGGGATAGCTCCTACAATGAGCAGTACTTC. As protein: CSVEIWDSSYNEQYF.

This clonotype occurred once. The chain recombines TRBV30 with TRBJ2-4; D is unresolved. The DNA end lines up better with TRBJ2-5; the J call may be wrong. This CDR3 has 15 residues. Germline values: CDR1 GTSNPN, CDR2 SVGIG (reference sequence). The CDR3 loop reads CAWSGLGRTPETQYF. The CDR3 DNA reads TGTGCCTGGAGTGGCCTCGGTCGTACCCCGGAGACCCAGTACTTC.

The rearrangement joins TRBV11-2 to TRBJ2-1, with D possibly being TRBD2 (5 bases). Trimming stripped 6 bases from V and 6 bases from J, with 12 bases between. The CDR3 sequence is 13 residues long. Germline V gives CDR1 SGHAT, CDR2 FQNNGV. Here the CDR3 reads CASSYDYFNEQFF. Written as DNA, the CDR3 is TGTGCCAGCAGTTACGACTATTTCAATGAGCAGTTCTTC.

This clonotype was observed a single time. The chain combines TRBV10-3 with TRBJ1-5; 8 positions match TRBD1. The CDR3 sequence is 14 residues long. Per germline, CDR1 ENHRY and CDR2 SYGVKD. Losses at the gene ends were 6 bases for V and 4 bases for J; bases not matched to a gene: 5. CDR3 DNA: TGTGCCATCAGCGCGGGACAGGTGAATCAGCCCCAGCATTTT. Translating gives CAISAGQVNQPQHF.

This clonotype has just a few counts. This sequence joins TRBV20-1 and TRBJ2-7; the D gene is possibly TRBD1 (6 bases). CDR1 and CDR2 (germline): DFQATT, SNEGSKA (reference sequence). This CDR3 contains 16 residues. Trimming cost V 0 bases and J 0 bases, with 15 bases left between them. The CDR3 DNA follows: TGCAGTGCTAGAGATCTTACAGGGTCCTACTCCTACGAGCAGTACTTC. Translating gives CSARDLTGSYSYEQYF.

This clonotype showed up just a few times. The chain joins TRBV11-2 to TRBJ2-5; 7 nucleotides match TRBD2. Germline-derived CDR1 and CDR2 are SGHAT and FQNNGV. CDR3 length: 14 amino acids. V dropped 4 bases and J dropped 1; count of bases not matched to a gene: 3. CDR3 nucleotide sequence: TGTGCCAGCAGCTCTGGGGGGGTCCAAGAGACCCAGTACTTC. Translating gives CASSSGGVQETQYF.

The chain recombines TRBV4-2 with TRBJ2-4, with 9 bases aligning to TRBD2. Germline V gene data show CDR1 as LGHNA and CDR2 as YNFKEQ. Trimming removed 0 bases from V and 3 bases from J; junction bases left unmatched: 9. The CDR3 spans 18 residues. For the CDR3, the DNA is TGTGCCAGCAGCCAAGAGGCGCGGGGGGGCCAAGGCAAAAACATTCAGTACTTC. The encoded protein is CASSQEARGGQGKNIQYF.

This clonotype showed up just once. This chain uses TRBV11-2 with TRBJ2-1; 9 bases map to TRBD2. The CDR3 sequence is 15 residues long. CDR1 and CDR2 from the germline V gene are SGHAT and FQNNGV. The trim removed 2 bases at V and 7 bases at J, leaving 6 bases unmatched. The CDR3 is CASSLLSGGWNEQFF. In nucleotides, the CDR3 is TGTGCCAGCAGCTTACTTAGCGGGGGATGGAATGAGCAGTTCTTC.

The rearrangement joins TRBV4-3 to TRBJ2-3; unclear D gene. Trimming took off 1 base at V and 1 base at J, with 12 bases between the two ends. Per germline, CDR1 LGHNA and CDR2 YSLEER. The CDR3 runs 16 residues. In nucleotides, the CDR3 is TGCGCCAGCAGCCAAGGCTGGGAAAGGGGCACAGATACGCAGTATTTT. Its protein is CASSQGWERGTDTQYF.

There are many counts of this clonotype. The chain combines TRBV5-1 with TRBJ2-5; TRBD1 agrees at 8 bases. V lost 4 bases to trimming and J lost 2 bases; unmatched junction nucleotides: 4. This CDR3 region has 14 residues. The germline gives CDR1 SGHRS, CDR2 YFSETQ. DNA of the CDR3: TGCGCCAGCAGCCTCGGACAGGGACAAGAGACCCAGTACTTC. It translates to CASSLGQGQETQYF.

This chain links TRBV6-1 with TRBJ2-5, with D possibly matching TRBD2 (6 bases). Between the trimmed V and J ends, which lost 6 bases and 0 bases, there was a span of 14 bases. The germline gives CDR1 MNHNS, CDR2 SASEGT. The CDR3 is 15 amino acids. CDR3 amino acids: CASRPGGEYQETQYF. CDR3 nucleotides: TGTGCCAGCAGACCAGGAGGGGAGTACCAAGAGACCCAGTACTTC.

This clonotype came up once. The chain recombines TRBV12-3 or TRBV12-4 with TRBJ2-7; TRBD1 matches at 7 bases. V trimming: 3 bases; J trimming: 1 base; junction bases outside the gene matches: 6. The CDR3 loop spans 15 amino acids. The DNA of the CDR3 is TGTGCCAGCAGTTTGACAGGGAGAGTTTCCTACGAGCAGTACTTC. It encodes CASSLTGRVSYEQYF.

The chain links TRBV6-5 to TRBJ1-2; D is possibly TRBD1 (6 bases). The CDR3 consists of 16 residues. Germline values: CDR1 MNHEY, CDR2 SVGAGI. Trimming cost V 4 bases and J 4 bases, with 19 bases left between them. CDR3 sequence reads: CASSSNPRKGVYGYTF. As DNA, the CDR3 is TGTGCCAGCAGTTCCAATCCTAGAAAGGGGGTCTATGGCTACACCTTC.

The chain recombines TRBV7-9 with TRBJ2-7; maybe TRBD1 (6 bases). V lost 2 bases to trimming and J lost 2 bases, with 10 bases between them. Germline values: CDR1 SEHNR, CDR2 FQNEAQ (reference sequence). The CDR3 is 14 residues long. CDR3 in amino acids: CASSLSGAPYEQYF. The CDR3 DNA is TGTGCCAGCAGCTTATCAGGGGCTCCCTACGAGCAGTACTTC.

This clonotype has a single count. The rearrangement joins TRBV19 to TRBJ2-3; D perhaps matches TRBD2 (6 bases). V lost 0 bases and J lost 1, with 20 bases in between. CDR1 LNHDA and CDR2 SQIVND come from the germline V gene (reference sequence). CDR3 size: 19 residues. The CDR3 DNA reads TGTGCCAGTAGTATAGATCTATCAGGGCTGGCTAGCGGCACAGATACGCAGTATTTT. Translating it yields CASSIDLSGLASGTDTQYF.